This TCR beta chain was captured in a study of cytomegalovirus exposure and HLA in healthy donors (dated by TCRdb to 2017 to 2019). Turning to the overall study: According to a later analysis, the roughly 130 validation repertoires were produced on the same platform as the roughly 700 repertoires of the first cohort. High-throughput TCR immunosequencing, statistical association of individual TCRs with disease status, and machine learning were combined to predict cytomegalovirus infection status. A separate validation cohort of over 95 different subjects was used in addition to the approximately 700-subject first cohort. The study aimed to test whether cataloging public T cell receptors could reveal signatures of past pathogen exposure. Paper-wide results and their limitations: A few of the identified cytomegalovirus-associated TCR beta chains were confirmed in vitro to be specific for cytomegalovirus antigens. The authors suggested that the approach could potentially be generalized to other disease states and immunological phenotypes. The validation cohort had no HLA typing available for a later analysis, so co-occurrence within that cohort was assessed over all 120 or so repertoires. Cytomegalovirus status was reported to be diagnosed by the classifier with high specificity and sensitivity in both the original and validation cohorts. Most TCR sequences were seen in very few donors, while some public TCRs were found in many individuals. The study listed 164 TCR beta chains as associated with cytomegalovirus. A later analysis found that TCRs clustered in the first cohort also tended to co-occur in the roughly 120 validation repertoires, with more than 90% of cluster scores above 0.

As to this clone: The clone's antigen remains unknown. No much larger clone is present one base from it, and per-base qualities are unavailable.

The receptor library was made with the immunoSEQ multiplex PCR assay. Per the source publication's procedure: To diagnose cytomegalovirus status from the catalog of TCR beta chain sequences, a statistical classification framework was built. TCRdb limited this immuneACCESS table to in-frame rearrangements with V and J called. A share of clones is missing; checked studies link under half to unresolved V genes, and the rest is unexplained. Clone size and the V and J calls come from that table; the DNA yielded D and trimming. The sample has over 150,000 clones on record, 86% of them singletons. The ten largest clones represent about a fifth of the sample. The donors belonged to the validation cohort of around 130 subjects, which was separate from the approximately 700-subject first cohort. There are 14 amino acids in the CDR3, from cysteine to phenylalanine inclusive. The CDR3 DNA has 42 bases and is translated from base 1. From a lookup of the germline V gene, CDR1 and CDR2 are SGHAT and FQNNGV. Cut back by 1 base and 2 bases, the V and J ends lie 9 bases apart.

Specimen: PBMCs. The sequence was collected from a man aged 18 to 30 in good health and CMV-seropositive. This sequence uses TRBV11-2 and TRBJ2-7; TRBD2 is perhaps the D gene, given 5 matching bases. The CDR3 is CASSLAGITYEQYF. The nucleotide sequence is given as TGTGCCAGCAGCTTAGCGGGGATCACCTACGAGCAGTACTTC.